These 27 T cell receptor beta chains came from one sample sequenced in a study of CD8 T cells in Susac syndrome. The RNA, about 0.5 to 1 ug, was put through reverse transcription using random hexamers. TCRdb fed the immunoSEQ multiplex PCR reads into MiXCR, producing one record per CDR3 protein. This sample has about 100,000 distinct CDR3 sequences, with 95% found just once. The sequenced sample consisted of CD8+ T cells from PBMCs. All receptors derive from a human donor with Susac syndrome.

The genes are TRBV28 and TRBJ2-3, with D unresolved. The CDR3 loop spans 13 amino acids. Trimming took 7 bases from V and 0 from J, leaving 8 bases between them. Per the germline V gene, CDR1 is MDHEN and CDR2 is SYDVKM. CDR3 sequence (DNA): TGTGCCAGCAACGGGCCAAGCACAGATACGCAGTATTTT. Amino acids: CASNGPSTDTQYF.

This sequence joins TRBV28 and TRBJ2-1; TRBD2 might be the D (5 bases). The V end was cut by 8 bases, the J end by 9 bases, with 5 bases between. Per the germline V gene, CDR1 is MDHEN and CDR2 is SYDVKM. This CDR3 spans 9 amino acids. CDR3 amino acids: CASGGEQFF. CDR3 DNA sequence: TGTGCCAGCGGAGGTGAGCAGTTCTTC.

The chain carries TRBV9 and TRBJ2-1; 9 bases align to TRBD2. V dropped 0 bases and J dropped 0; count of bases not matched to a gene: 4. This CDR3 has 17 amino acids. The germline V gene encodes CDR1 SGDLS and CDR2 YYNGEE. The DNA for the CDR3 is TGTGCCAGCAGCGTAGGTAGCGGGAGTAGCTCCTACAATGAGCAGTTCTTC. This sequence encodes CASSVGSGSSSYNEQFF.

This clonotype was found once. This chain connects TRBV20-1 to TRBJ2-7; D call uncertain. This CDR3 region has 14 residues. Germline V gives CDR1 DFQATT, CDR2 SNEGSKA (reference sequence). Between the trimmed V and J ends, which lost 6 bases and 0 bases, there was a span of 15 bases. The CDR3 DNA reads TGCAGTGCCCCCTTCGCGTTGAGCTCCTACGAGCAGTACTTC. Its translation: CSAPFALSSYEQYF.

The rearrangement uses TRBV29-1 and TRBJ1-5; no reliable D call. There are 15 residues in the CDR3. Germline CDR1 and CDR2: SQVTM and ANQGSEA. V shed 8 bases and J shed 0 bases, with 17 bases lying between them. CDR3 bases: TGCAGCTCACTCCCTGGGTTCTATAGCAATCAGCCCCAGCATTTT. Encoded protein: CSSLPGFYSNQPQHF.

The chain employs TRBV12-3 or TRBV12-4 and TRBJ1-3; D is uncertain. Trimming pared 2 bases from V and 4 bases from J, leaving 21 bases between. The CDR3 is 18 residues long. As DNA, the CDR3 is TGTGCCAGCAGTTTATTTCCTGGGTGGCGTCCGCTGGGAAACACCATATATTTT. The encoded protein is CASSLFPGWRPLGNTIYF.

The chain joins TRBV20-1 to TRBJ1-2, with D perhaps TRBD1 (6 bases). The CDR3 runs to 11 residues. V lost 6 bases to trimming and J lost 6 bases, with 11 bases between them. CDR1 DFQATT and CDR2 SNEGSKA come from the germline V gene (reference sequence). CDR3 amino acids: CSARTEDGYTF. CDR3 DNA: TGCAGTGCCCGGACAGAAGATGGCTACACCTTC.

The chain joins TRBV12-3 or TRBV12-4 to TRBJ2-1; D is perhaps TRBD1 (5 bases). This CDR3 has 13 residues. The V gene lost 3 bases and the J gene lost 5 bases, with 8 bases spanning the gap. CDR3 coding DNA: TGTGCCAGCAGTTTGGACAACGACAATGAGCAGTTCTTC. Translated, it gives CASSLDNDNEQFF.

This chain links TRBV7-3 with TRBJ2-2; 9 bases are a match to TRBD2. Germline assignment: CDR1 SGHTA and CDR2 FQGTGA. V was clipped by 5 bases and J by 5 bases; unmatched bases: 12. The CDR3 sequence is 17 residues long. CDR3 bases: TGTGCCAGCAGCCCCGAAGCGGGGGGACCAGAAACCGGGGAGCTGTTTTTT. Translated: CASSPEAGGPETGELFF. Full variable domain (outside the CDR3, taken from reference TRBV7-3 and TRBJ2-2): GAGVSQTPSNKVTEKGKYVELRCDPISGHTALYWYRQSLGQGPEFLIYFQGTGAADDSGLPNDRFFAVRPEGSVSTLKIQRTERGDSAVYLCASSPEAGGPETGELFFGEGSRLTVL.

This CDR3 is CSAPEGTRSSYNEQFF. CDR3 DNA sequence: TGCAGCGCCCCCGAGGGAACGAGGAGCTCCTACAATGAGCAGTTCTTC. V usage is TRBV29-1 and J usage is TRBJ2-1, with D tentatively TRBD2 (5 bases). This CDR3 is built from 16 residues. V lost 7 bases and J 0 bases, leaving 19 bases between the germline ends. The germline CDR1 and CDR2 sequences are SQVTM and ANQGSEA.

This chain links TRBV29-1 with TRBJ2-3; tentatively, D is TRBD1 (6 bases). Trimming cost V 5 bases and J 5 bases, with 17 bases left between them. The V gene's germline CDR1 is SQVTM and CDR2 ANQGSEA. This CDR3 is built from 14 residues. The CDR3 DNA sequence: TGCAGCGTTCTCCCGACAGGCGCAGGAGATACGCAGTATTTT. Its translation: CSVLPTGAGDTQYF.

The chain carries TRBV4-1 and TRBJ2-5; D is perhaps TRBD1 (6 bases). This CDR3 region has 16 residues. Germline CDR1 MGHRA, CDR2 YSYEKL. With 0 bases removed from V and 3 bases from J, the gap between germline ends came to 14 bases. CDR3 residues: CASSQDLVGGEETQYF. The CDR3 DNA reads TGCGCCAGCAGCCAAGATCTAGTAGGGGGTGAAGAGACCCAGTACTTC.

The rearrangement links TRBV20-1 to TRBJ2-7; possibly TRBD1 or TRBD2 for D (7 bases each). CDR1 is DFQATT and CDR2 is SNEGSKA in the germline V gene (reference sequence). This CDR3 is built from 13 residues. Trimming took off 4 bases at V and 5 bases at J, with 15 bases between the two ends. CDR3 sequence: CSANGRGGHEQYF. CDR3 DNA: TGCAGTGCTAATGGCAGGGGGGGCCACGAGCAGTACTTC.

The chain combines TRBV12-3 or TRBV12-4 with TRBJ1-2, with D unresolved. V lost 3 bases to trimming and J lost 3 bases, with 20 bases between them. The CDR3 sequence is 17 residues long. CDR3 region: CASSFSRAGPGDYGYTF. For the CDR3, the DNA is TGTGCCAGCAGTTTTAGTCGGGCAGGACCCGGTGACTATGGCTACACCTTC.

The chain carries TRBV20-1 and TRBJ1-1, with D maybe TRBD1 (5 bases). Germline-derived CDR1 and CDR2 are DFQATT and SNEGSKA (reference sequence). The CDR3 is made up of 13 amino acids. V shed 6 bases and J shed 5 bases, with 16 bases lying between them. CDR3 in amino acids: CSARERGRTEAFF. As DNA, the CDR3 is TGCAGTGCCCGGGAACGGGGGAGGACTGAAGCTTTCTTT.

The J gene is TRBJ2-2, the V gene TRBV7-9; the D is unclear. The CDR3 is made up of 10 amino acids. The ends were cut back, 5 bases at V and 5 bases at J, with 0 bases in the middle. Germline-derived CDR1 and CDR2 are SEHNR and FQNEAQ (reference sequence). DNA for the CDR3: TGTGCCAGCAGCACCGGGGAGCTGTTTTTT. Its translation is CASSTGELFF.

The gene calls are TRBV5-6 and TRBJ1-5; a possible D gene is TRBD1 (5 bases). In germline, CDR1 is SGHDT, CDR2 YYEEEE. V gave up 2 bases and J gave up 2 bases, with 11 bases separating them. The CDR3 is 15 amino acids. The CDR3 protein is CASSFGAWGNQPQHF. The CDR3 DNA is TGTGCCAGCAGCTTTGGGGCCTGGGGCAATCAGCCCCAGCATTTT. Full variable domain (remainder filled in from reference TRBV5-6 and TRBJ1-5): DAGVTQSPTHLIKTRGQQVTLRCSPKSGHDTVSWYQQALGQGPQFIFQYYEEEERQRGNFPDRFSGHQFPNYSSELNVNALLLGDSALYLCASSFGAWGNQPQHFGDGTRLSIL.

J is TRBJ1-6 and V is TRBV20-1, with 7 bases matching TRBD1. The CDR3 sequence is 15 residues long. Losses at the gene ends were 1 base for V and 7 bases for J; bases not matched to a gene: 7. Germline CDR1 is DFQATT and CDR2 is SNEGSKA (reference sequence). In nucleotides, the CDR3 is TGCAGTGCTAGAGTTGGGGGACAGCTAAATTCACCCCTCCACTTT. It specifies CSARVGGQLNSPLHF.

The V call is TRBV7-9, the J call TRBJ1-2; the D gene is possibly TRBD1 (5 bases). V was cut by 5 bases and J by 3 bases, with 10 bases left in between. The germline V gene encodes CDR1 SEHNR and CDR2 FQNEAQ (reference sequence). The CDR3 has 13 residues. The CDR3 loop reads CASSPGGYYGYTF. In nucleotides, the CDR3 is TGTGCCAGCAGCCCGGGGGGGTACTATGGCTACACCTTC.

This rearrangement joins TRBV7-2 to TRBJ2-2; 9 nucleotides match TRBD1. Germline trimming cut 5 bases from V and 4 bases from J; bases unmatched to any gene: 5. The CDR3 spans 15 residues. CDR1 and CDR2 (germline): SGHTA, FQGNSA. CDR3 amino acids: CASSPRTGATGELFF. In nucleotides, the CDR3 is TGTGCCAGCAGCCCCCGGACAGGGGCCACCGGGGAGCTGTTTTTT.

The CDR3 reads CASSKNPDNEQPIYEQYF. The CDR3 bases are TGTGCCAGCAGCAAAAACCCAGATAACGAGCAGCCGATCTACGAGCAGTACTTC. The chain carries TRBV21-1 and TRBJ2-7. TRBV21-1 constitutes a pseudogene. The CDR3 sequence is 18 residues long.

This chain joins TRBV20-1 and TRBJ1-2; D unresolved. The germline CDR1 and CDR2 sequences are DFQATT and SNEGSKA (reference sequence). The germline V and J ends were trimmed by 6 bases and 4 bases, with 6 bases remaining between them. The CDR3 extends over 10 amino acids. As DNA, the CDR3 is TGCAGTGCCCCAGTCTATGGCTACACCTTC. Translated, it gives CSAPVYGYTF.

The CDR3 is CASSQRGELEQFF. The CDR3 DNA follows: TGTGCCAGCAGCCAGCGAGGGGAGTTGGAGCAGTTCTTC. The chain is built from TRBV4-2 and TRBJ2-1; the D call may be TRBD1 or TRBD2 (5 bases each). Deletions cut 3 bases from V and 10 bases from J, with 13 bases between. This CDR3 is 13 amino acids long. CDR1 is LGHNA and CDR2 is YNFKEQ in the germline V gene.

The CDR3: CASSASGTDTQYF. The CDR3 nucleotides are TGTGCCAGCAGTGCTAGCGGCACAGATACGCAGTATTTT. The rearrangement links TRBV6-4 to TRBJ2-3, with a tentative D call TRBD2 (6 bases). CDR1 and CDR2 from the germline V gene are MRHNA and SNTAGT. V was cut by 4 bases and J by 1 base, with 6 bases left in between. This CDR3 has 13 residues.

V gene TRBV29-1 combines with J gene TRBJ2-1, with 7 nucleotides matching TRBD1. The germline V gene has CDR1 SQVTM and CDR2 ANQGSEA. V trimming: 7 bases; J trimming: 8 bases; junction bases outside the gene matches: 14. The CDR3 spans 14 residues. The DNA for the CDR3 is TGCAGCGGAACACGGACAGGAGCTTACGATGAGCAGTTCTTC. This sequence encodes CSGTRTGAYDEQFF.

The genes are TRBV13 and TRBJ1-1; D ambiguous. The germline V gene encodes CDR1 PRHDT and CDR2 FYEKMQ (reference sequence). CDR3 length: 13 amino acids. The V and J ends lost 6 bases and 0 bases respectively, with 8 bases between them. The CDR3, as DNA: TGTGCCAGCAGTACCAAAGTGAACACTGAAGCTTTCTTT. It translates to CASSTKVNTEAFF.

The chain uses TRBV13 and TRBJ2-2; TRBD1 agrees at 7 bases. CDR1 is PRHDT, CDR2 FYEKMQ, per germline (reference sequence). The V segment lost 0 bases and the J segment 1 base; nucleotides outside the gene matches: 5. The CDR3 sequence is 17 residues long. CDR3 region: CASSLGWDSLNTGELFF. As DNA, the CDR3 is TGTGCCAGCAGCTTAGGCTGGGACAGCTTGAACACCGGGGAGCTGTTTTTT.